The entry that follows covers one T cell receptor (beta chain) sequence. Its antigen is currently unknown. A multiplex PCR was run with 60 Vbeta primers and 13 Jbeta primers. Measured with immunoSEQ multiplex PCR; TCRdb has only the in-frame clones, and not every one. Among some 90,000 clones, around 71% were seen once, and the ten largest hold around 8.4%. The data belong to a study of cytomegalovirus exposure and HLA in healthy donors. Trimming left V 1 base short and J 6 bases short, with 12 bases between. This CDR3 spans 15 amino acids. In germline, CDR1 is SGHTA, CDR2 FQGNSA. The study, taken as a whole, reports: For presence/absence analyses, sequencing depth was assumed to be roughly uniform across donors. It was reported that the classifier diagnosed cytomegalovirus status with high specificity and sensitivity in both the original and validation cohorts. Earlier results showed most TCR beta V segments being productive about 90% or about 30% of the time.

The clonotype originates from a man between 60 and 75 years old in good health and CMV-seronegative. The sequencing sample was made of PBMCs. This rearrangement joins TRBV7-2 to TRBJ2-2; D uncertain. The CDR3 protein is CASSLDGPLAGELFF. In nucleotides, the CDR3 is TGTGCCAGCAGCTTAGATGGCCCCCTGGCCGGGGAGCTGTTTTTT.